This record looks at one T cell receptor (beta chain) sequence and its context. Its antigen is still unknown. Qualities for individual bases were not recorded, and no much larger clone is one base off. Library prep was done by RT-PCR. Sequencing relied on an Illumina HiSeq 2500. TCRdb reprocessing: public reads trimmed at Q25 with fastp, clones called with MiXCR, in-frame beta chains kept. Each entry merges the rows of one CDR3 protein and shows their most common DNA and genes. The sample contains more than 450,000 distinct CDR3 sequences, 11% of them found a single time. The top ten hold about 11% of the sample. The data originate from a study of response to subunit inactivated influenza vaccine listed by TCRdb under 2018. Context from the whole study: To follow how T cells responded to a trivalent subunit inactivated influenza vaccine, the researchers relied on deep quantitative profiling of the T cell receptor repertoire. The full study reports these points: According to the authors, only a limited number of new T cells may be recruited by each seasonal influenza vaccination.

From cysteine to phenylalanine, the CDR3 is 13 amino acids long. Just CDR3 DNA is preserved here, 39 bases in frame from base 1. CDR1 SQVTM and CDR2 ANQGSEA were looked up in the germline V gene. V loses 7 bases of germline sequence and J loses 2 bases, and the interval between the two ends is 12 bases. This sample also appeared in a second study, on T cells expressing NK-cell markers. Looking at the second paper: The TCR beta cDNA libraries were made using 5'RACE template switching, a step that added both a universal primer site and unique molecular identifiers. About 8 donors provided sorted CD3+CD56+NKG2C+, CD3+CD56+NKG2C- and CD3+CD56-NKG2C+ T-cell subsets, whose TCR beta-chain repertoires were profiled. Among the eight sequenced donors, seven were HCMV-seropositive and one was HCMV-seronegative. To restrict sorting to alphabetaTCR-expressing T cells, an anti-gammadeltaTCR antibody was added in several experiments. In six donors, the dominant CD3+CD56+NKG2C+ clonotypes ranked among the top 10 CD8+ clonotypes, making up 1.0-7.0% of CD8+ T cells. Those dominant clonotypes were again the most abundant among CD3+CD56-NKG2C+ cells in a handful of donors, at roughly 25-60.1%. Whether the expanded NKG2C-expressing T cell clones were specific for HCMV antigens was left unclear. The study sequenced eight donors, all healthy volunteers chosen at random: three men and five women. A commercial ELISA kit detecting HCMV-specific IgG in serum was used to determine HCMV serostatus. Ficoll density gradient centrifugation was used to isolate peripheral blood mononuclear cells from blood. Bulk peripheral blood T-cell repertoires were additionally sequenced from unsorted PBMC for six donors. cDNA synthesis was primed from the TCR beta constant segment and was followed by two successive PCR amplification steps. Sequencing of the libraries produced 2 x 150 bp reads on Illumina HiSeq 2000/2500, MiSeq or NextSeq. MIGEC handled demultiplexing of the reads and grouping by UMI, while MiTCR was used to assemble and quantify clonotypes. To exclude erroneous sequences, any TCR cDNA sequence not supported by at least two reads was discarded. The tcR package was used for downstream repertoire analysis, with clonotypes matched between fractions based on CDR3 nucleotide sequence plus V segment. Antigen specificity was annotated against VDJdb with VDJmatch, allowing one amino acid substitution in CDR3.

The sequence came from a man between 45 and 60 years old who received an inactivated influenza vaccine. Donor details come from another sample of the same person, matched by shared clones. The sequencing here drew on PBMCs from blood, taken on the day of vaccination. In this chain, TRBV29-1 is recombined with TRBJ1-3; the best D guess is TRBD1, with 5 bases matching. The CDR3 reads CSAQTETGNTIYF. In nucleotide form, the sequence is TGCAGCGCCCAGACAGAAACTGGAAACACCATATATTTT.